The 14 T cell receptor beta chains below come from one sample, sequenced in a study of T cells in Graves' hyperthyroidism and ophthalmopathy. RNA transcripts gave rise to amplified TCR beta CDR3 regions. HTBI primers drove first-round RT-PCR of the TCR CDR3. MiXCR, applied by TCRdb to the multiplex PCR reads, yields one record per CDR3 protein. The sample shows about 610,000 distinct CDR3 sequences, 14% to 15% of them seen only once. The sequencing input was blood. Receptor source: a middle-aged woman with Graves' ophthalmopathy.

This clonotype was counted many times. The CDR3 sequence is CAISESGSGGSYEQYF. The CDR3 coding sequence is TGTGCCATCAGTGAGTCGGGTTCGGGTGGTAGCTACGAGCAGTACTTC. This chain joins TRBV10-3 and TRBJ2-7; D call uncertain. Germline V gene sequence: CDR1 ENHRY, CDR2 SYGVKD. V dropped 0 bases and J dropped 3 bases, with 15 bases sitting between them. The CDR3 has 16 amino acids.

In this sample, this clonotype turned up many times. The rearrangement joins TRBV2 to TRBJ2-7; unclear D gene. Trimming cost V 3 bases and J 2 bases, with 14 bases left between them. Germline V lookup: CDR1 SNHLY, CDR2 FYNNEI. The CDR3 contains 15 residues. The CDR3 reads CASSEIRTPTYEQYF. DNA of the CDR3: TGTGCCAGCAGTGAGATACGGACCCCGACCTACGAGCAGTACTTC.

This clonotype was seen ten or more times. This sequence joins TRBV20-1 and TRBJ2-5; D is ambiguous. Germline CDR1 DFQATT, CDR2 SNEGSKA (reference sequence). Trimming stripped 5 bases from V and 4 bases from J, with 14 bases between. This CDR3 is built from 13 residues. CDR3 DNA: TGCAGTGCTGACCGTCAGCTAGGAGAGACCCAGTACTTC. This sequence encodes CSADRQLGETQYF.

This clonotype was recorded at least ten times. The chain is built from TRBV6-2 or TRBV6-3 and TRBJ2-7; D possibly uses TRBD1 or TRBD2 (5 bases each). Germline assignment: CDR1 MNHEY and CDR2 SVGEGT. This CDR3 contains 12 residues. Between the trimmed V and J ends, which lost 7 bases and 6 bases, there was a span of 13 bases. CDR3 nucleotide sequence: TGTGCCAGCAAGGGGACGTTAGCCGAGCAGTACTTC. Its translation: CASKGTLAEQYF.

CDR3 residues: CAWRATRDSGRWGNTIYF. The CDR3 coding sequence is TGTGCCTGGAGAGCTACTCGGGACAGCGGTCGGTGGGGGAACACCATATATTTT. The chain employs TRBV30 and TRBJ1-3, with 7 bases matching TRBD1. This CDR3 has 18 residues. The germline gives CDR1 GTSNPN, CDR2 SVGIG (reference sequence). The J segment lost 7 bases and the V segment lost 3 bases, leaving 21 bases of the junction unmatched.

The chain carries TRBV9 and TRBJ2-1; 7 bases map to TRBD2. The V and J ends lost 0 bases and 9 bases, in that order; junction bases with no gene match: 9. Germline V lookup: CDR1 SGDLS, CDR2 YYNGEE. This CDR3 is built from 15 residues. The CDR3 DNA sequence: TGTGCCAGCAGCGTAGTGGACGGGAGGTTGGGTGAGCAGTTCTTC. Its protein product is CASSVVDGRLGEQFF.

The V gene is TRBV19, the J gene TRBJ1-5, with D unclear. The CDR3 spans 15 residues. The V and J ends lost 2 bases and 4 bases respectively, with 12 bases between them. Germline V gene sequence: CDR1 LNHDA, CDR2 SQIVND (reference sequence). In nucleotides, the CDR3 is TGTGCCAGTAGTATAAATTGGTGGGGTAATCAGCCCCAGCATTTT. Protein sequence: CASSINWWGNQPQHF. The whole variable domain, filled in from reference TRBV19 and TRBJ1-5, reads DGGITQSPKYLFRKEGQNVTLSCEQNLNHDAMYWYRQDPGQGLRLIYYSQIVNDFQKGDIAEGYSVSREKKESFPLTVTSAQKNPTAFYLCASSINWWGNQPQHFGDGTRLSIL.

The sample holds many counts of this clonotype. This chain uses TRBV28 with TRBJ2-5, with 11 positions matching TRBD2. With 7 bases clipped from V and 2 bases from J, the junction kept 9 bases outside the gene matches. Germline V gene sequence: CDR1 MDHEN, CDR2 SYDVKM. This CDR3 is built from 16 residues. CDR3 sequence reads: CASNLHGTSGQETQYF. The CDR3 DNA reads TGTGCCAGCAACCTGCACGGGACTAGCGGACAAGAGACCCAGTACTTC.

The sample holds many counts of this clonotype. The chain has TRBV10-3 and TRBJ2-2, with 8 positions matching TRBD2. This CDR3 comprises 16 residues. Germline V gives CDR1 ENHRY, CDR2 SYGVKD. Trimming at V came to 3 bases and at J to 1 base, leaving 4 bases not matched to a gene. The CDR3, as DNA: TGTGCCATCAGTGAACCGCTAGCGGGGAACACCGGGGAGCTGTTTTTT. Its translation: CAISEPLAGNTGELFF.

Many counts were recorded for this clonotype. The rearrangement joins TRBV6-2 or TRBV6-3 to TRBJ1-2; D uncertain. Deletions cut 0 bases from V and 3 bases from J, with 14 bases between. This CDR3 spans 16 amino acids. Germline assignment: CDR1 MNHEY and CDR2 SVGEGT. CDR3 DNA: TGTGCCAGCAGTTACTCGGTGGGTTCGTTGGACTATGGCTACACCTTC. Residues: CASSYSVGSLDYGYTF.

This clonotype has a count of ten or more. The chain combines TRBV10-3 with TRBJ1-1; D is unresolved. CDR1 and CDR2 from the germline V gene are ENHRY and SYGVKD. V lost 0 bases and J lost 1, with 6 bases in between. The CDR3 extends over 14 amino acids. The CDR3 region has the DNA TGTGCCATCAGTGAGTCGGTAGCGAACACTGAAGCTTTCTTT. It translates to CAISESVANTEAFF.

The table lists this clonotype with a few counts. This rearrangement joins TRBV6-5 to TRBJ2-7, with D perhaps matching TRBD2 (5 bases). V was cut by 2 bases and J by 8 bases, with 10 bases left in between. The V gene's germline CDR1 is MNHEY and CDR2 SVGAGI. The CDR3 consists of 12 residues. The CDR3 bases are TGTGCCAGCAGTTACATCCGCGGGCAGCAGTACTTC. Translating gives CASSYIRGQQYF.

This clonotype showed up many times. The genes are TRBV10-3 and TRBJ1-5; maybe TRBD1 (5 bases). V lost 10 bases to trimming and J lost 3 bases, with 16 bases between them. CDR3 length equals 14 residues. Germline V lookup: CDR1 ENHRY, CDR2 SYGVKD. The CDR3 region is CATTRGGDNQPQHF. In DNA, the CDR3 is TGTGCCACAACGAGGGGTGGTGACAATCAGCCCCAGCATTTT.

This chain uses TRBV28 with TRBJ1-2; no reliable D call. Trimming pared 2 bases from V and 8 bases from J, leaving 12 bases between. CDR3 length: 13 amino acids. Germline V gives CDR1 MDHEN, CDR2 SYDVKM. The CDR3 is CASSLGLVGGYTF. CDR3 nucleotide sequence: TGTGCCAGCAGTTTAGGCCTCGTGGGGGGCTACACCTTC.